Below, 18 T cell receptor beta chains from the same sample are listed, as sequenced in a study of vaccination effects on CD4 cells after COVID-19. After expansion with viral peptide pools in the ViraFEST assay, antigen-specific CD4+ T cells were sequenced. At the end of less than 12 days of culture, CD4+ T cells were isolated. Recipients of the vaccine had no prior SARS-CoV-2 infection and negative nucleocapsid antibodies. The antigens these receptors bind are not known. Clones were sequenced by immunoSEQ multiplex PCR, and TCRdb holds only the in-frame ones, with some missing. This repertoire shows more than 40,000 clones, approximately 70% found once; its top ten account for about a quarter. The material sequenced was CD4+ T cells from PBMCs cultured with HCoV-OC43 spike peptides, taken before COVID-19 vaccination. Specified subset: HCoV-OC43 spike overlapping peptide pool stimulation. All receptors derive from a human donor who received a COVID-19 vaccine.

CDR3 bases: TGTGCCAGCAGATCCACAGGGGGCGCCTCCTACGAGCAGTACTTC. As protein: CASRSTGGASYEQYF. This chain uses TRBV7-9 with TRBJ2-7; 9 bases are shared with TRBD1. The CDR3 runs to 15 residues. The J segment lost 0 bases and the V segment lost 6 bases, leaving 6 bases of the junction unmatched. Germline values: CDR1 SEHNR, CDR2 FQNEAQ (reference sequence).

This chain links TRBV7-9 with TRBJ1-1; D unclear. Germline assignment: CDR1 SEHNR and CDR2 FQNEAQ (reference sequence). V was clipped by 8 bases and J by 5 bases, with 9 bases between them. The CDR3 length is 11 residues. Written as DNA, the CDR3 is TGTGCCAGCCAGGTTCAGACTGAAGCTTTCTTT. Translated, it gives CASQVQTEAFF.

V usage is TRBV29-1 and J usage is TRBJ2-1, with D perhaps matching TRBD1 (6 bases). The CDR3 contains 16 residues. Germline CDR1 and CDR2: SQVTM and ANQGSEA. Trimming took 3 bases from V and 3 from J, leaving 18 bases between them. The CDR3: CSVEGPGTFSYNEQFF. The CDR3, as DNA: TGCAGCGTTGAGGGACCCGGGACATTCAGCTACAATGAGCAGTTCTTC.

The chain employs TRBV25-1 and TRBJ2-1, with 7 bases fitting TRBD2. Germline CDR1 is MGHDK and CDR2 is SYGVNS. Trimming at V came to 4 bases and at J to 5 bases, leaving 17 bases not matched to a gene. The CDR3 loop spans 18 amino acids. The CDR3 region has the DNA TGTGCCAGCAGTGTTGTCCTCGAATCTAGCGGAGAAGACAATGAGCAGTTCTTC. It codes for CASSVVLESSGEDNEQFF.

The DNA of the CDR3 is TGTGCCAGCTCACGCCTGACAGGGTCAGAGGAGCTGTTTTTT. This sequence encodes CASSRLTGSEELFF. The V call is TRBV18, the J call TRBJ2-2, with TRBD1 matching over 7 bases. V lost 4 bases to trimming and J lost 10 bases; unmatched junction nucleotides: 9. The CDR3 loop spans 14 amino acids. The germline V gene encodes CDR1 KGHSH and CDR2 LQKENI.

This clone came up a few times. The chain combines TRBV5-6 with TRBJ2-3, with D unresolved. V was clipped by 0 bases and J by 6 bases, with 2 bases between them. The germline gives CDR1 SGHDT, CDR2 YYEEEE. The CDR3 contains 11 residues. The CDR3 is CASSLDDTQYF. The CDR3 coding sequence is TGTGCCAGCAGCTTGGACGATACGCAGTATTTT.

V usage is TRBV5-8 and J usage is TRBJ2-3; the match to TRBD2 covers 8 bases. The CDR3 contains 14 residues. The J segment lost 2 bases and the V segment lost 6 bases, leaving 5 bases of the junction unmatched. Per the germline V gene, CDR1 is SGHTS and CDR2 is YDEGEE. The CDR3 DNA reads TGTGCCAGCAATCTAGCGGGCCCCACAGATACGCAGTATTTT. Its protein product is CASNLAGPTDTQYF.

The chain joins TRBV7-2 to TRBJ2-1; D remains ambiguous. Trimming shortened V by 4 bases and J by 3 bases, and 10 bases separated the two germline ends. The germline V gene has CDR1 SGHTA and CDR2 FQGNSA. The CDR3 length is 14 residues. This CDR3 is CASSSVQRYNEQFF. The CDR3 DNA reads as TGTGCCAGCAGCTCTGTCCAGCGCTACAATGAGCAGTTCTTC.

The J gene is TRBJ2-1, the V gene TRBV9; TRBD2 aligns across 12 bases. After removal of 5 bases from V and 4 bases from J, the junction contained 4 bases not matched to a gene. The CDR3 sequence is 15 residues long. The germline CDR1 and CDR2 sequences are SGDLS and YYNGEE. In DNA form, the CDR3 reads TGTGCCAGCAGTCGTCTAGCGGGGGGGTACAATGAGCAGTTCTTC. This codes for CASSRLAGGYNEQFF.

Concerning this clone itself: This sample includes further DNA sequences coding for the same CDR3. The CDR3 region is CASSYDSSFYGYTF. Here the CDR3 DNA reads TGTGCCAGCAGTTATGACAGTAGCTTCTATGGCTACACCTTC. This chain joins TRBV6-2 or TRBV6-3 and TRBJ1-2, with a weak D call TRBD1 (5 bases). CDR1 is MNHEY, CDR2 SVGEGT, per germline. Trimming took 3 bases from V and 4 from J, leaving 12 bases between them. This CDR3 is 14 amino acids long.

The V call is TRBV24-1, the J call TRBJ1-4; D possibly corresponds to TRBD1 (5 bases). The CDR3 covers 13 residues. The germline gives CDR1 KGHDR, CDR2 SFDVKD. The V end lost 4 bases, the J end lost 6 bases, and 8 bases lay between the germline ends. CDR3 sequence reads: CATSDRVDEKLFF. In nucleotides, the CDR3 is TGTGCCACCAGTGACAGGGTGGATGAAAAACTGTTTTTT.

The chain recombines TRBV30 with TRBJ1-4; the match to TRBD1 covers 12 bases. Germline V lookup: CDR1 GTSNPN, CDR2 SVGIG (reference sequence). The CDR3 contains 15 residues. V lost 3 bases, J lost 7 bases, and 6 bases stayed unmatched. Here the CDR3 reads CAWRPRDRGREKLFF. The CDR3 region has the DNA TGTGCCTGGAGGCCCCGGGACAGGGGGCGTGAAAAACTGTTTTTT. The entire variable domain, with the rest obtained from reference TRBV30 and TRBJ1-4, is as follows: SQTIHQWPATLVQPVGSPLSLECTVEGTSNPNLYWYRQAAGRGLQLLFYSVGIGQISSEVPQNLSASRPQDRQFILSSKKLLLSDSGFYLCAWRPRDRGREKLFFGSGTQLSVL.

The V gene is TRBV30, the J gene TRBJ2-7; weak D call: TRBD1 (5 bases). Germline-derived CDR1 and CDR2 are GTSNPN and SVGIG (reference sequence). The CDR3 is 14 residues long. Deletions cut 0 bases from V and 1 base from J, with 10 bases between. In nucleotides, the CDR3 is TGTGCCTGGAGTGTACGCGCAGGGTCCTACGAGCAGTACTTC. Its protein product is CAWSVRAGSYEQYF.

The chain carries TRBV5-6 and TRBJ2-2; 8 bases map to TRBD2. Losses at the gene ends were 2 bases for V and 5 bases for J; bases not matched to a gene: 2. The V gene's germline CDR1 is SGHDT and CDR2 YYEEEE. CDR3 length: 14 amino acids. The CDR3, as DNA: TGTGCCAGCAGCTTTGGCGGGGGGACCGGGGAGCTGTTTTTT. This gives the protein CASSFGGGTGELFF.

V usage is TRBV7-9 and J usage is TRBJ1-6, with D perhaps TRBD1 (6 bases). Trimming left V 0 bases short and J 7 bases short, with 13 bases between. Germline assignment: CDR1 SEHNR and CDR2 FQNEAQ (reference sequence). The CDR3 length is 16 residues. The CDR3 DNA reads TGTGCCAGCAGCTTAGCGGGGGCCCGAAGGAATTCACCCCTCCACTTT. As protein: CASSLAGARRNSPLHF.

The chain recombines TRBV4-2 with TRBJ1-1; unclear D gene. Per germline, CDR1 LGHNA and CDR2 YNFKEQ. The CDR3 consists of 13 residues. V lost 1 base to trimming and J lost 3 bases, with 6 bases between them. The CDR3 bases are TGTGCCAGCAGCCAAGGACGGGACACTGAAGCTTTCTTT. Translated, it gives CASSQGRDTEAFF.

The chain recombines TRBV10-3 with TRBJ2-1, with D unresolved. V shed 6 bases and J shed 5 bases, with 5 bases lying between them. Germline V CDR1 and CDR2: ENHRY, SYGVKD. CDR3 size: 11 residues. CDR3 bases: TGTGCCATCAGGGCTAACAATGAGCAGTTCTTC. It specifies CAIRANNEQFF.

This clone was seen only a few times. V usage is TRBV30 and J usage is TRBJ1-2; D is unclear. Germline V gives CDR1 GTSNPN, CDR2 SVGIG (reference sequence). The CDR3 has 13 amino acids. Deletions cut 0 bases from V and 3 bases from J, with 8 bases between. CDR3: CAWSVGADYGYTF. The DNA for the CDR3 is TGTGCCTGGAGTGTAGGCGCCGACTATGGCTACACCTTC.